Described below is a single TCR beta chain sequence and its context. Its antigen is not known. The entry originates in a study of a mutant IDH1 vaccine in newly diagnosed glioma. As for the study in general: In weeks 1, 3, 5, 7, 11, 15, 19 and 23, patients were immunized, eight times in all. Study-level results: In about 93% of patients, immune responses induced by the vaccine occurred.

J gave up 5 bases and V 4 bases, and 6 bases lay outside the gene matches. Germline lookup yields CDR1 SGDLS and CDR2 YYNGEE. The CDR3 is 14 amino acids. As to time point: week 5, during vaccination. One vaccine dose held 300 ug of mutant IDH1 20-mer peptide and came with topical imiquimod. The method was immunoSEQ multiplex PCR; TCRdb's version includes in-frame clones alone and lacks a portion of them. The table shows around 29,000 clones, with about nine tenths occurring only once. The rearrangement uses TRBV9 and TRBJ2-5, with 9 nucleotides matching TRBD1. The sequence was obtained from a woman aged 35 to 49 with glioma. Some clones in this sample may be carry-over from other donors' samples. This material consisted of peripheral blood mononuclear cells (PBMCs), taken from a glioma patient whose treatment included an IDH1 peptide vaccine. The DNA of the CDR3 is TGTGCCAGCAGCACCCAGACAGGGGGTGAGACCCAGTACTTC. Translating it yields CASSTQTGGETQYF.